This TCR beta chain was sequenced for a study of vaccination and CD4 T cells after COVID-19. This CDR3 is built from 12 residues. Trimming stripped 4 bases from V and 8 bases from J, with 14 bases between. Germline V gene sequence: CDR1 GTSNPN, CDR2 SVGIG (reference sequence). Cultured CD4+ T-cell DNA underwent Oncomine TCR Beta short-read sequencing. From the PCR reads, TCRdb called clonotypes with MiXCR, one entry per CDR3 protein. The sample records under 15,000 distinct CDR3 sequences, 35% to 55% being singletons. As for this clonotype: Antigen: not known.

Documented treatment: roughly 10-day PBMC culture with coronavirus spike peptide pools or control peptides (ViraFEST assay). The authors swapped half the medium for fresh IL-2 medium on days 3 and 7. Following a culture period (around ten days), negative selection was used to isolate CD4+ T cells. The specimen was CD4+ T cells from blood, cultured in vitro, collected before SARS-CoV-2 vaccination. The sequence was collected from a human donor who had recovered from COVID-19. This chain uses TRBV30 with TRBJ1-2; D unclear. The CDR3 here is CAWTGGPDGYTF. CDR3 nucleotides: TGTGCCTGGACCGGAGGACCCGACGGCTACACCTTC.